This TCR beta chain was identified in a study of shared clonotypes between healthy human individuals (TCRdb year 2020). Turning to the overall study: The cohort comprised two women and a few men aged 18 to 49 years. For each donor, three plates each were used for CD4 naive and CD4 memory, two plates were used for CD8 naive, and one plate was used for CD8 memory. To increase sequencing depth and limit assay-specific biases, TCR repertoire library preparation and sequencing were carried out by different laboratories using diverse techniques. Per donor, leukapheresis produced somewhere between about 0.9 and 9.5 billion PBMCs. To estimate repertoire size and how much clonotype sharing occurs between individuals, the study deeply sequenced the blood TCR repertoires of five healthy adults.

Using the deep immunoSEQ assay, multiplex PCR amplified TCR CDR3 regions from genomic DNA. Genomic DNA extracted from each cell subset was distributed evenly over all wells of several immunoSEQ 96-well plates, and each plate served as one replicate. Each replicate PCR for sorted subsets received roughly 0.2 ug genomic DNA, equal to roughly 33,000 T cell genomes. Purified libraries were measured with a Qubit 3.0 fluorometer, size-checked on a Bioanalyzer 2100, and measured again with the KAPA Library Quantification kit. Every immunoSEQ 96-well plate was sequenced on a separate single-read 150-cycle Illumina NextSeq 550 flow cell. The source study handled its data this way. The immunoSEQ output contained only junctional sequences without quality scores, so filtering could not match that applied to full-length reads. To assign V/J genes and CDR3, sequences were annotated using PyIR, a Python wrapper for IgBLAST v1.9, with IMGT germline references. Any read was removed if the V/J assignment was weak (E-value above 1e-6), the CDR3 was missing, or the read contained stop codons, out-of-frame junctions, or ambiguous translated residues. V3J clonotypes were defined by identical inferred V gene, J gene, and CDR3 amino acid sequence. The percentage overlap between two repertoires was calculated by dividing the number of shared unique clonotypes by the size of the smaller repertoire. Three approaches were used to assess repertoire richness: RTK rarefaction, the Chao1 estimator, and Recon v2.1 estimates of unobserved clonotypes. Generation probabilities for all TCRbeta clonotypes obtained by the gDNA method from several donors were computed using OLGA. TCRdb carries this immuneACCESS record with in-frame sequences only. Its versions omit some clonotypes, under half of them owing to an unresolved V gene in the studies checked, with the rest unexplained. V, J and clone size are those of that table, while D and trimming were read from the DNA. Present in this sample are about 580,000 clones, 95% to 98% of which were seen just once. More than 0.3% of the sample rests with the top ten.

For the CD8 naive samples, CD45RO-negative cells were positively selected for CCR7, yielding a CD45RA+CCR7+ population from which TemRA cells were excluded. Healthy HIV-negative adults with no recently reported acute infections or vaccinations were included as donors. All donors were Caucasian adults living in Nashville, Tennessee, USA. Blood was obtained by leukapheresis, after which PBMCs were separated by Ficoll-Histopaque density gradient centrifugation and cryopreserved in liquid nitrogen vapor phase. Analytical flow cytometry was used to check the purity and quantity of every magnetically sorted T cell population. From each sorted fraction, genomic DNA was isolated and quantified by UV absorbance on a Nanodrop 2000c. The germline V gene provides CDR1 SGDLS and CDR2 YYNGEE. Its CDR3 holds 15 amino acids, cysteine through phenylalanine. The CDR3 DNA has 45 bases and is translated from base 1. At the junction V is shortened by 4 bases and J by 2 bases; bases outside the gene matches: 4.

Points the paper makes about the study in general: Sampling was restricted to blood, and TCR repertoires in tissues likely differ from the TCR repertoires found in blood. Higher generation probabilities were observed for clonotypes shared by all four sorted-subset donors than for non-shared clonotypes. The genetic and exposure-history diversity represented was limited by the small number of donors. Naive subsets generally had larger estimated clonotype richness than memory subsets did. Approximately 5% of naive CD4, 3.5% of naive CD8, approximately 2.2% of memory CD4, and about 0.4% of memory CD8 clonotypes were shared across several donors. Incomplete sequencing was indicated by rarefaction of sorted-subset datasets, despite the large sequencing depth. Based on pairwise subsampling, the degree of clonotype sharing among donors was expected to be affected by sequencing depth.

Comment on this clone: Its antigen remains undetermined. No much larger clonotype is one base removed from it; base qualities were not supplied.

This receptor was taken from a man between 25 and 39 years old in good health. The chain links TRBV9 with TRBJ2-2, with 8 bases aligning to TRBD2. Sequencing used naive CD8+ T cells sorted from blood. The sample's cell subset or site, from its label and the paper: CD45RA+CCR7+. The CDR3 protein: CASSSLAGNTGELFF. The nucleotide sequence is TGTGCCAGCAGCTCTCTAGCGGGTAACACCGGGGAGCTGTTTTTT.